Below, one TCR beta chain is given with its context. The antigen is not known. The data originate from a study of T cells in Graves' hyperthyroidism and ophthalmopathy. General observations from the study: Prediction of ophthalmopathy progression came a median around 6.1 months pre-onset. The majority of expanded thyroid clonotypes above 0.001 also appeared in blood.

Germline loops: CDR1 MNHNS, CDR2 SASEGT. The germline V and J ends were trimmed by 1 base and 1 base, with 14 bases remaining between them. CDR3 size: 17 residues. RNA transcripts were the template for amplifying TCR beta CDR3 regions. First-round RT-PCR targeting the TCR CDR3 was performed with the HTBI primer set. TCRdb re-derived calls from the multiplex PCR reads in MiXCR, one entry per CDR3 protein. The table records around 250,000 distinct CDR3 sequences, approximately 23% of them present only once. Individuals with ophthalmopathy presented a Clinical Activity Score of at least 3, a NOSPECS grade of at least 4 and a duration under 3 months. Extraction of PBMCs used about 9.2 ml of fresh peripheral blood.

The TCR was taken from a woman aged 40 to 50 with Graves' ophthalmopathy. V is TRBV6-1 and J is TRBJ1-5, with D perhaps TRBD1 (5 bases). The sequenced material came from blood. CDR3 coding DNA: TGTGCCAGCAGTGAAGAGTTGGGGCGCGGGAGCAATCAGCCCCAGCATTTT. This sequence encodes CASSEELGRGSNQPQHF.